Below, one T cell receptor (beta chain) is given with its context. Its recognized antigen is unknown. Base qualities are missing; no much larger clone stands one base away. Library preparation used 5' RACE. Instrument on record: Illumina MiSeq. TCRdb passed the public sequencing reads through fastp at Q25 and MiXCR, retaining productive beta sequences. Entries are consolidated by CDR3 protein sequence, retaining the most common genes and DNA. Across this sample there are approximately 89,000 distinct CDR3 sequences, with about 5.5% seen only once. The ten top clones hold approximately 8% of the sample. Per the germline V gene (reference sequence), GTSNPN is the CDR1 and SVGIG is the CDR2. Between the V and J ends, shortened by 5 bases and 3 bases respectively, the junction contains 8 bases. Spanning cysteine to phenylalanine, the CDR3 consists of 11 amino acids. Only the CDR3 DNA stays, 33 bases, in frame from base 1.

The data were taken from a study of T cells of healthy individuals (dated by TCRdb to the late 2010s). The receptor was isolated from a female donor in good health. The sequence joins TRBV30 to TRBJ2-7; matching of 6 bases hints at TRBD2 as the D gene. For the CDR3, the sequence is CAWADYYEQYF. The DNA sequence is given as TGTGCCTGGGCGGACTACTACGAGCAGTACTTC.